The entry below describes one TCR beta chain. It lacks a known antigen. Base qualities are not at hand, and no much larger clone is one base apart. This sample stems from a study of blood T cell repertoires in COVID-19 (dated by TCRdb to the early 2020s). Broadly, across the study: Collaborator samples came from the United States, Italy and Spain and covered acute and convalescent phases of COVID-19. The material from the prospective study consisted of cDNA or gDNA derived from T cells, B-cell-depleted T cells, or PBMCs. Subjects who had been exposed to COVID-19, were actively infected with it, or had recovered from it provided the deeply sampled blood TCRbeta repertoires that made up the dataset. The repertoires were released in a freely available public database intended as a resource for research on the immune response to SARS-CoV-2. Samples came from the ongoing ImmuneRACE study (first 160 participants) plus 1,254 subjects from 6 global collaborators. A de-identified subject ID, COVID-19 status, age in years and sex were almost always included in the sample metadata. Where HLA class I and class II types were available, the types were taken from metadata supplied by the sample provider, not from assay-based typing. General study outcomes and caveats: The amount of clinical and demographic metadata varied by source and participant and was provided uncurated.

The CDR3 holds 17 amino acids from the cysteine to the phenylalanine. Only CDR3 DNA remains: 51 bases, in frame from the first base. Trimming at the junction amounts to 4 bases on V and 0 bases on J, and the germline ends lie 18 bases apart. The germline V gene specifies MGHRA as CDR1 and YSYEKL as CDR2. Collaborating institutions collected whole blood in K2EDTA tubes following their own protocols. For TCRbeta analysis, collaborators shipped samples in one of three forms: frozen whole blood, isolated PBMCs, or DNA extracted from either of those sample types. TCRbeta CDR3 regions were amplified from genomic DNA by means of the immunoSEQ Assay, a bias-controlled multiplex PCR. On the authors' methods: Within the assay, amplification of reference gene primers was used to estimate how many nucleated cells each sample contained. Sequence reads were collapsed and filtered to measure the absolute abundance of every unique TCRbeta CDR3 rearrangement. For each sample, productive Simpson clonality was calculated as the square root of Simpson's diversity index over productive rearrangements. In its TCRdb copy, this immuneACCESS table keeps in-frame sequences only and misses some clones. Where compared with another copy, unresolved V genes explain less than half of these, and the others have no known cause. V and J calls and clone size are those listed in that table; D and trimming were worked out from the DNA. The sample table holds around 100,000 clones, of which roughly nine tenths were seen once. Clones ranked in the top ten supply 5% to 6.5% of the sample.

Sequencing was carried out using peripheral blood. The chain uses TRBV4-1 and TRBJ2-5, and possibly TRBD1, on 5 matching bases. The TCR sequence derives from a human donor in a cohort sampled during active COVID-19. The CDR3 in this case is CASSLQEQVGYQETQYF. The sequence in DNA is TGCGCCAGCAGCCTTCAGGAACAGGTGGGGTACCAAGAGACCCAGTACTTC.